The 20 T cell receptor beta chains in this list originate from one sample, sequenced in a study of CD8+ T cells in alopecia areata (dated by TCRdb to between 2017 and 2018). This specimen's treatment or condition label, interpreted: oral pan-JAK inhibitor, 5-10 mg twice daily. Library prep was done by the immunoSEQ multiplex PCR assay. To provide template for TCR sequencing, every sample had RNA extracted and reverse transcribed into cDNA. TCRdb mirrors the immuneACCESS table, restricted to in-frame sequences. Some clones are absent from its copies; in checked studies, under half trace to an unresolved V gene, and the reason for the others is unknown. Here the sample has tens of thousands of clones; roughly 46% occur a single time. In total, the top ten clones hold approximately 20% of the sample. The sample here was CD8+ T cells sorted from blood, taken at approximately week 39, from a patient treated with tofacitinib. These receptors were obtained from a human donor with alopecia areata.

The chain is built from TRBV19 and TRBJ1-2; D is ambiguous. V was clipped by 3 bases and J by 5 bases, with 4 bases between them. Germline V gives CDR1 LNHDA, CDR2 SQIVND (reference sequence). The CDR3 length is 11 residues. The CDR3 sequence: CASSIGYGYTF. The CDR3 bases are TGTGCCAGTAGTATTGGGTATGGCTACACCTTC.

The rearrangement joins TRBV7-9 to TRBJ1-4, with 7 bases that match TRBD1. The CDR3 spans 12 residues. Germline loops: CDR1 SEHNR, CDR2 FQNEAQ (reference sequence). V was clipped by 7 bases and J by 5 bases; unmatched bases: 1. The CDR3: CASKQGNEKLFF. CDR3 coding DNA: TGTGCCAGCAAACAGGGGAATGAAAAACTGTTTTTT.

This clone was observed a handful of times. The gene calls are TRBV29-1 and TRBJ2-5; possibly TRBD1 for D (5 bases). Germline V CDR1 and CDR2: SQVTM, ANQGSEA. The CDR3 consists of 11 residues. The CDR3 is CRVAQGETQYF. The CDR3 DNA is TGCAGAGTGGCGCAGGGAGAGACCCAGTACTTC.

This sequence joins TRBV30 and TRBJ2-7; D uncertain. Germline V gene sequence: CDR1 GTSNPN, CDR2 SVGIG (reference sequence). The CDR3 spans 13 residues. Between the trimmed V and J ends, which lost 0 bases and 2 bases, there was a span of 8 bases. The CDR3 nucleotides read TGTGCCTGGAGTGTACTGCCCCCCTACGAGCAGTACTTC. This encodes CAWSVLPPYEQYF.

The chain joins TRBV29-1 to TRBJ2-1; TRBD2 agrees at 8 bases. CDR1 and CDR2 from the germline V gene are SQVTM and ANQGSEA. J was trimmed by 4 bases and V by 2 bases; bases with no gene match: 4. The CDR3 covers 14 residues. CDR3 amino acids: CSVESGRVYNEQFF. The CDR3 DNA sequence: TGCAGCGTTGAAAGCGGGAGAGTTTACAATGAGCAGTTCTTC.

This sequence joins TRBV2 and TRBJ2-5, with D perhaps given as TRBD1 or TRBD2 (5 bases each). Germline CDR1 SNHLY, CDR2 FYNNEI. The CDR3 sequence is 13 residues long. Between the trimmed V and J ends, which lost 4 bases and 10 bases, there was a span of 16 bases. The DNA of the CDR3 is TGTGCCAGCAGTGCCGGGGCAGGCTATGTCCAGTACTTC. Translated: CASSAGAGYVQYF.

This clone was counted only a few times. This specimen includes other DNA sequences encoding the same CDR3. The genes are TRBV4-3 and TRBJ2-7, with a weak D call TRBD1 (5 bases). This CDR3 is 13 amino acids long. V gave up 1 base and J gave up 4 bases, with 8 bases separating them. The V gene's germline CDR1 is LGHNA and CDR2 YSLEER. The CDR3 is CASSQVTDYEQYF. CDR3 sequence (DNA): TGCGCCAGCAGCCAAGTGACAGATTACGAGCAGTACTTC.

This clone showed up just a few times. This chain links TRBV9 with TRBJ1-2, with a tentative D call TRBD1 (6 bases). In germline, CDR1 is SGDLS, CDR2 YYNGEE. Trimming left V 3 bases short and J 2 bases short, with 11 bases between. CDR3 length: 14 residues. The CDR3 coding sequence is TGTGCCAGCAGCGGACAAACAGGGAACTATGGCTACACCTTC. It encodes CASSGQTGNYGYTF.

V and J are TRBV27 and TRBJ1-5; D is ambiguous. V dropped 0 bases and J dropped 4 bases, with 4 bases sitting between them. The germline gives CDR1 MNHEY, CDR2 SMNVEV (reference sequence). The CDR3 consists of 13 residues. As DNA, the CDR3 is TGTGCCAGCAGTTTATCGTGGAATCAGCCCCAGCATTTT. Its protein product is CASSLSWNQPQHF.

The rearrangement uses TRBV5-1 and TRBJ2-5; TRBD1 aligns across 9 bases. The ends lost 3 bases at V and 5 bases at J; junction bases unmatched: 5. The CDR3 runs to 14 residues. CDR1 and CDR2 (germline): SGHRS, YFSETQ. CDR3 in amino acids: CASSWTGVSETQYF. The CDR3 DNA is TGCGCCAGCAGCTGGACAGGGGTCTCGGAGACCCAGTACTTC.

This clone was detected a few times. This chain joins TRBV29-1 and TRBJ2-1; TRBD1 agrees at 7 bases. Germline V CDR1 and CDR2: SQVTM, ANQGSEA. After removal of 3 bases from V and 4 bases from J, the junction contained 9 bases not matched to a gene. The CDR3 extends over 15 amino acids. Here the CDR3 DNA reads TGCAGCGTTGACTTAGGGGGCGGTGCATACAATGAGCAGTTCTTC. Translated, it gives CSVDLGGGAYNEQFF.

The chain links TRBV25-1 to TRBJ2-3; 8 positions match TRBD2. Germline CDR1 MGHDK, CDR2 SYGVNS. The CDR3 loop spans 14 amino acids. V lost 8 bases and J lost 2; bases outside the gene matches: 6. CDR3 nucleotide sequence: TGTGCCAGCGCCCCTAGCGGGTCCACAGATACGCAGTATTTT. It yields the protein CASAPSGSTDTQYF.

The CDR3 region has the DNA TGTGCCTGGAGTGCCGGGACAGGGGTAAATCAGCCCCAGCATTTT. Its protein product is CAWSAGTGVNQPQHF. The rearrangement links TRBV30 to TRBJ1-5; TRBD1 matches 10 bases. Germline CDR1 reads GTSNPN; CDR2 reads SVGIG (reference sequence). With V trimmed by 1 base and J by 4 bases, 4 bases remained unmatched. The CDR3 loop spans 15 amino acids.

The chain uses TRBV15 and TRBJ2-7; the match to TRBD1 covers 8 bases. Trimming cost V 1 base and J 1 base; bases outside gene matches: 0. The CDR3 has 14 residues. Per germline, CDR1 LNHNV and CDR2 YYDKDF (reference sequence). The CDR3 nucleotides read TGTGCCACCAGCAGAGGGGACAGGTCCTACGAGCAGTACTTC. This encodes CATSRGDRSYEQYF. Using reference TRBV15 and TRBJ2-7 for the parts outside the CDR3, the full variable domain is DAMVIQNPRYQVTQFGKPVTLSCSQTLNHNVMYWYQQKSSQAPKLLFHYYDKDFNNEADTPDNFQSRRPNTSFCFLDIRSPGLGDTAMYLCATSRGDRSYEQYFGPGTRLTVT.

The genes are TRBV29-1 and TRBJ2-5; D might be TRBD1 (6 bases). This CDR3 region has 13 residues. CDR1 and CDR2 (germline): SQVTM, ANQGSEA. Trimming took off 6 bases at V and 2 bases at J, with 13 bases between the two ends. The CDR3 sequence is CSVPFGQQETQYF. CDR3 nucleotides: TGCAGCGTGCCCTTCGGACAGCAAGAGACCCAGTACTTC.

This clone was picked up one time. The chain is built from TRBV11-2 and TRBJ2-5; TRBD1 is a possible D gene (6 bases). The V end was cut by 3 bases, the J end by 4 bases, with 12 bases between. Germline CDR1 SGHAT, CDR2 FQNNGV. This CDR3 region has 14 residues. CDR3 loop: CASSFGQYLETQYF. The CDR3 DNA reads TGTGCCAGCAGCTTCGGACAGTATCTAGAGACCCAGTACTTC.

The J gene is TRBJ2-3, the V gene TRBV4-1; 10 bases map to TRBD2. The trim removed 2 bases at V and 4 bases at J, leaving 9 bases unmatched. Per the germline V gene, CDR1 is MGHRA and CDR2 is YSYEKL. This CDR3 contains 17 residues. CDR3 bases: TGCGCCAGCAGCCAACGACCTAGCGGGAGTATGGCAGATACGCAGTATTTT. Its protein product is CASSQRPSGSMADTQYF.

The chain uses TRBV2 and TRBJ2-7; D gene ambiguous. Germline-derived CDR1 and CDR2 are SNHLY and FYNNEI. This CDR3 is built from 13 residues. V lost 8 bases, J lost 0 bases, and 11 bases lay in between. The DNA of the CDR3 is TGTGCCAGCGGGGAAGGAACCTCCTACGAGCAGTACTTC. Translation gives CASGEGTSYEQYF.

This clone has just one count. Written as DNA, the CDR3 is TGCGCCAGCAGCCCAAGGTGGAACAGGGGACAAGAGACCCAGTACTTC. This encodes CASSPRWNRGQETQYF. This chain uses TRBV4-3 with TRBJ2-5; 7 nucleotides agree with TRBD1. CDR1 and CDR2 from the germline V gene are LGHNA and YSLEER. V dropped 4 bases and J dropped 2; count of bases not matched to a gene: 10. The CDR3 contains 16 residues.

This clone was seen a handful of times. The rearrangement joins TRBV29-1 to TRBJ1-2; D gene unclear. Trimming stripped 4 bases from V and 3 bases from J, with 9 bases between. Germline V gives CDR1 SQVTM, CDR2 ANQGSEA. The CDR3 sequence is 12 residues long. CDR3 sequence (DNA): TGCAGCGTTGTAGGGCCCGACTATGGCTACACCTTC. This encodes CSVVGPDYGYTF.